A single sample gave rise to the 23 T cell receptor beta chains below, sequenced in a study of cytomegalovirus exposure and HLA in healthy donors. This PCR relied on a set of 60 Vbeta primers and 13 Jbeta primers. Sequenced by immunoSEQ multiplex PCR; TCRdb stores in-frame clones only, minus some. The sample has approximately 120,000 clones. Sequenced: PBMCs. The source is a man aged 25 to 45 in good health and CMV-seronegative.

This rearrangement joins TRBV11-1 to TRBJ2-5, with D possibly matching TRBD2 (5 bases). Germline lookup yields CDR1 SGHAT and CDR2 FQDESV (reference sequence). V was pared by 6 bases and J by 5 bases, with 16 bases between. The CDR3 runs to 14 residues. The CDR3 DNA is TGTGCCAGCAGTTCGGGGTTTCAAGAGGAGACCCAGTACTTC. Amino acids: CASSSGFQEETQYF.

The rearrangement links TRBV6-1 to TRBJ2-1; 10 nucleotides match TRBD2. CDR3 length: 15 amino acids. Germline V gene data show CDR1 as MNHNS and CDR2 as SASEGT. V was clipped by 3 bases and J by 5 bases; unmatched bases: 4. The CDR3 spells CASSERLAGDNEQFF. In DNA form, the CDR3 reads TGTGCCAGCAGTGAGCGGCTAGCGGGAGACAATGAGCAGTTCTTC.

The chain has TRBV7-2 and TRBJ1-5; D call uncertain. V lost 2 bases and J lost 6, with 5 bases in between. The CDR3 is 12 residues long. The germline V gene has CDR1 SGHTA and CDR2 FQGNSA. The CDR3 reads CASSLRGQPQHF. CDR3 in DNA: TGTGCCAGCAGCTTACGGGGTCAGCCCCAGCATTTT.

The V call is TRBV30, the J call TRBJ2-5, with D possibly TRBD2 on 6 matching bases. Germline assignment: CDR1 GTSNPN and CDR2 SVGIG (reference sequence). The CDR3 has 13 amino acids. V gave up 5 bases and J gave up 3 bases, with 13 bases separating them. CDR3 protein: CAWGVGEEETQYF. The CDR3 DNA reads as TGTGCCTGGGGGGTAGGGGAGGAAGAGACCCAGTACTTC.

This chain joins TRBV28 and TRBJ1-2; D is undetermined. Germline V CDR1 and CDR2: MDHEN, SYDVKM. There are 13 residues in the CDR3. V lost 6 bases to trimming and J lost 2 bases, with 10 bases between them. The CDR3 protein is CASSPDGNYGYTF. CDR3 nucleotides: TGTGCCAGCAGCCCTGACGGGAACTATGGCTACACCTTC.

V and J are TRBV7-2 and TRBJ2-1; TRBD2 aligns across 9 bases. CDR1 is SGHTA, CDR2 FQGNSA, per germline. This CDR3 region has 16 residues. Trimming removed 5 bases from V and 6 bases from J; junction bases left unmatched: 11. The CDR3, as DNA: TGTGCCAGCAGCGCCCCGGGACTAGCCGTCCTCAATGAGCAGTTCTTC. Translating gives CASSAPGLAVLNEQFF.

V usage is TRBV27 and J usage is TRBJ1-6; 10 nucleotides line up with TRBD1. Germline CDR1 and CDR2: MNHEY and SMNVEV (reference sequence). The CDR3 spans 16 residues. V lost 5 bases and J lost 7; bases outside the gene matches: 8. The CDR3 sequence is CASSPLGTGENSPLHF. Here the CDR3 DNA reads TGTGCCAGCAGTCCCCTAGGGACAGGGGAAAATTCACCCCTCCACTTT.

The CDR3 DNA sequence: TGTGCCAGCATTACCTGGGGGACAGGGGACAATCAGCCCCAGCATTTT. As protein: CASITWGTGDNQPQHF. The V gene is TRBV28, the J gene TRBJ1-5; 10 bases are a match to TRBD1. V lost 7 bases and J lost 3; bases outside the gene matches: 9. The CDR3 extends over 16 amino acids. Germline lookup yields CDR1 MDHEN and CDR2 SYDVKM.

The CDR3 is CAWSGDFSSYNEQFF. The CDR3, as DNA: TGTGCCTGGAGCGGGGACTTTAGCTCCTACAATGAGCAGTTCTTC. The gene calls are TRBV30 and TRBJ2-1; possibly TRBD2 for D (6 bases). The CDR3 runs 15 residues. CDR1 is GTSNPN and CDR2 is SVGIG in the germline V gene (reference sequence). The germline V and J ends were trimmed by 3 bases and 0 bases, with 12 bases remaining between them.

The chain employs TRBV7-6 and TRBJ2-5; possible D gene TRBD1, 5 bases. The V end lost 5 bases, the J end lost 3 bases, and 19 bases lay between the germline ends. This CDR3 region has 16 residues. The V gene's germline CDR1 is SGHVS and CDR2 FNYEAQ. Here the CDR3 DNA reads TGTGCCAGCAGCCCCCTGGGGTGGGGCGCGGAAGAGACCCAGTACTTC. The encoded protein is CASSPLGWGAEETQYF.

This rearrangement joins TRBV28 to TRBJ1-1; no definite D call. V was cut by 6 bases and J by 6 bases, with 17 bases left in between. The CDR3 contains 14 residues. The germline V gene encodes CDR1 MDHEN and CDR2 SYDVKM. CDR3 coding DNA: TGTGCCAGCAGCCTTTTACGGCAGGACTCTGAAGCTTTCTTT. Residues: CASSLLRQDSEAFF.

The CDR3 here is CASSLNLDGEFF. DNA for the CDR3: TGTGCCAGCAGCTTAAACCTCGACGGAGAGTTCTTC. The chain has TRBV13 and TRBJ2-1; D gene uncertain. The germline gives CDR1 PRHDT, CDR2 FYEKMQ (reference sequence). The CDR3 totals 12 residues. Trimming took 2 bases from V and 14 from J, leaving 13 bases between them.

The chain links TRBV11-2 to TRBJ2-3; a weak D match, TRBD2 (5 bases). Germline CDR1 is SGHAT and CDR2 is FQNNGV. The CDR3 loop spans 13 amino acids. V was clipped by 1 base and J by 6 bases, with 8 bases between them. The CDR3 DNA follows: TGTGCCAGCAGCTTAGGTCGAGGGGATACGCAGTATTTT. Residues: CASSLGRGDTQYF.

This rearrangement joins TRBV19 to TRBJ2-2; 10 bases line up with TRBD2. Germline loops: CDR1 LNHDA, CDR2 SQIVND (reference sequence). There are 15 residues in the CDR3. With 6 bases clipped from V and 0 bases from J, the junction kept 1 base outside the gene matches. The CDR3 DNA reads as TGTGCCAGTAGCACTAGCGGGGCGAACACCGGGGAGCTGTTTTTT. Encoded protein: CASSTSGANTGELFF.

Turning to this clone: The junction departs from the called germline gene at one end, perhaps through a read error. This chain joins TRBV5-1 and TRBJ1-1; D gene uncertain. Per germline, CDR1 SGHRS and CDR2 YFSETQ. CDR3 length equals 14 residues. The CDR3 DNA is TGCGCCAGCAGCTTGGCCGGGATGAACACTGAAGCTTCCTTT. The encoded protein is CASSLAGMNTEASF.

V and J are TRBV5-4 and TRBJ2-7, with 13 bases matching TRBD2. The CDR3 has 14 amino acids. V lost 4 bases and J lost 7; bases outside the gene matches: 5. CDR1 is SGHNT and CDR2 is YYREEE in the germline V gene (reference sequence). The CDR3 DNA is TGTGCCAGCAGCCGGACTAGCGGGGGCTTAGAGCAGTACTTC. Its protein is CASSRTSGGLEQYF.

The chain recombines TRBV28 with TRBJ1-3; possibly TRBD1 for D (6 bases). The germline V gene has CDR1 MDHEN and CDR2 SYDVKM. The CDR3 is 16 residues long. Trimming pared 2 bases from V and 0 bases from J, leaving 11 bases between. CDR3 DNA: TGTGCCAGCAGTTTAAGGGGGAGACCCTCTGGAAACACCATATATTTT. This codes for CASSLRGRPSGNTIYF.

The CDR3 spells CASSQGDYGGAKNIQYF. CDR3 nucleotide sequence: TGCGCCAGCAGCCAAGGGGACTATGGGGGAGCCAAAAACATTCAGTACTTC. The rearrangement joins TRBV4-3 to TRBJ2-4; 7 nucleotides agree with TRBD2. V trimming: 1 base; J trimming: 0 bases; junction bases outside the gene matches: 6. The CDR3 extends over 17 amino acids. Per germline, CDR1 LGHNA and CDR2 YSLEER.

The chain recombines TRBV11-2 with TRBJ2-2; 12 nucleotides agree with TRBD2. Germline V gene sequence: CDR1 SGHAT, CDR2 FQNNGV. V lost 5 bases and J lost 7; bases outside the gene matches: 11. The CDR3 has 17 amino acids. Here the CDR3 DNA reads TGTGCCAGCAGCCCGGGACTAGCGGGCACCCTAGGCGGGGAGCTGTTTTTT. Protein product: CASSPGLAGTLGGELFF.

The chain employs TRBV6-1 and TRBJ2-3; D may be TRBD2 (5 bases). Germline V gives CDR1 MNHNS, CDR2 SASEGT. Trimming stripped 0 bases from V and 1 base from J, with 8 bases between. This CDR3 has 15 amino acids. The CDR3, as DNA: TGTGCCAGCAGTGAAGCTGACGGGGGCACAGATACGCAGTATTTT. Amino acid sequence: CASSEADGGTDTQYF.

The chain carries TRBV10-3 and TRBJ2-1; D not resolved. The ends were cut back, 3 bases at V and 0 bases at J, with 12 bases in the middle. Per germline, CDR1 ENHRY and CDR2 SYGVKD. The CDR3 runs 16 residues. The CDR3 loop reads CAISDGAQSSYNEQFF. CDR3 sequence (DNA): TGTGCCATCAGTGATGGAGCGCAAAGCTCCTACAATGAGCAGTTCTTC.

The chain is built from TRBV7-8 and TRBJ2-7; weak D call: TRBD1 (6 bases). The V gene's germline CDR1 is SGHVS and CDR2 FQNEAQ. Trimming removed 2 bases from V and 6 bases from J, with 23 bases in between. This CDR3 comprises 17 residues. This chain's CDR3 is CASSLPRRTDPSGEQYF. CDR3 nucleotides: TGTGCCAGCAGCTTACCCCGCCGGACAGACCCCTCCGGCGAGCAGTACTTC.

This sequence joins TRBV2 and TRBJ2-3; a possible D gene is TRBD2 (6 bases). V was cut by 8 bases and J by 1 base, with 13 bases left in between. This CDR3 comprises 14 residues. The germline gives CDR1 SNHLY, CDR2 FYNNEI. CDR3 residues: CASWDGGGTDTQYF. The CDR3, as DNA: TGTGCCAGCTGGGACGGGGGTGGCACAGATACGCAGTATTTT.